Below are 10 T cell receptor beta chains sequenced from a single sample in a study of blood T cell repertoires in COVID-19. TCRdb keeps only in-frame clones here, not all; method: immunoSEQ multiplex PCR. Of 100,000 to 150,000 clones in the sample, roughly 83% were seen once. The source material was peripheral blood. These receptors all come from a middle-aged man with active or convalescent COVID-19.

This chain joins TRBV5-5 and TRBJ2-7, with 8 bases lining up with TRBD1. CDR3 length: 13 residues. J was trimmed by 5 bases and V by 0 bases; bases with no gene match: 1. CDR1 is SGHKS and CDR2 is YYEKEE in the germline V gene (reference sequence). The CDR3 DNA sequence: TGTGCCAGCAGCTTGGCGACAGGGGACGAGCAGTACTTC. This encodes CASSLATGDEQYF.

The chain has TRBV7-2 and TRBJ2-5; tentatively, D is TRBD2 (5 bases). The CDR3 is made up of 15 amino acids. Germline V gene data show CDR1 as SGHTA and CDR2 as FQGNSA. The ends were cut back, 2 bases at V and 3 bases at J, with 13 bases in the middle. The CDR3 loop reads CASSLRWTSKETQYF. Here the CDR3 DNA reads TGTGCCAGCAGCTTAAGGTGGACTTCGAAAGAGACCCAGTACTTC. The full variable domain, completed using reference TRBV7-2 and TRBJ2-5, is GAGVSQSPSNKVTEKGKDVELRCDPISGHTALYWYRQSLGQGLEFLIYFQGNSAPDKSGLPSDRFSAERTGGSVSTLTIQRTQQEDSAVYLCASSLRWTSKETQYFGPGTRLLVL.

CDR3 region: CASSLSQVITGELFF. CDR3 DNA sequence: TGTGCCAGCAGCTTGAGCCAGGTGATCACCGGGGAGCTGTTTTTT. The chain couples TRBV7-2 to TRBJ2-2, with D uncertain. Per germline, CDR1 SGHTA and CDR2 FQGNSA. The V end was cut by 3 bases, the J end by 4 bases, with 12 bases between. CDR3 length: 15 amino acids.

The chain combines TRBV5-4 with TRBJ1-1, with D perhaps TRBD1 (6 bases). V lost 4 bases and J lost 0, with 16 bases in between. The CDR3 spans 16 residues. Germline V gene lookup returns CDR1 SGHNT and CDR2 YYREEE (reference sequence). CDR3 nucleotides: TGTGCCAGCAGCATACAGGGAATTAATCTGAACACTGAAGCTTTCTTT. It is translated as CASSIQGINLNTEAFF.

The chain couples TRBV25-1 to TRBJ1-1; no reliable D call. This CDR3 is 16 amino acids long. Per the germline V gene, CDR1 is MGHDK and CDR2 is SYGVNS. V lost 4 bases and J 0 bases, leaving 15 bases between the germline ends. CDR3 sequence: CASSGVGSTMNTEAFF. For the CDR3, the DNA is TGTGCCAGCAGTGGGGTGGGCAGTACAATGAACACTGAAGCTTTCTTT.

The rearrangement links TRBV7-9 to TRBJ1-4, with D unresolved. Trimming shortened V by 3 bases and J by 0 bases, and 8 bases separated the two germline ends. This CDR3 has 15 residues. In germline, CDR1 is SEHNR, CDR2 FQNEAQ (reference sequence). DNA of the CDR3: TGTGCCAGCAGCTTGGCTGCGGCAACTAATGAAAAACTGTTTTTT. Its protein product is CASSLAAATNEKLFF.

V gene TRBV6-5 combines with J gene TRBJ2-2; the D gene is possibly TRBD1 (6 bases). Trimming pared 6 bases from V and 3 bases from J, leaving 14 bases between. There are 15 residues in the CDR3. From germline, CDR1 is MNHEY and CDR2 SVGAGI. The CDR3 loop reads CASRGTFLDTGELFF. CDR3 nucleotides: TGTGCCAGCAGGGGGACATTCTTAGACACCGGGGAGCTGTTTTTT.

V and J are TRBV3-1 (or the pseudogene TRBV3-2) and TRBJ1-5, with TRBD1 as a possible D gene (6 bases). CDR1 and CDR2 (germline): LGHDT, YNNKEL (reference sequence). Deletions cut 3 bases from V and 11 bases from J, with 17 bases between. The CDR3 length is 14 residues. CDR3 in amino acids: CASSHGTTSIAQHF. DNA of the CDR3: TGTGCCAGCAGCCACGGGACAACTTCGATAGCCCAGCATTTT.

Concerning this clone: Other DNA sequences in this specimen translate into the identical CDR3. CDR3 bases: TGTGCCAGTAGGACAACAGGGAACTATGGCTACACCTTC. It is translated as CASRTTGNYGYTF. The J gene is TRBJ1-2, the V gene TRBV19; maybe TRBD1 (6 bases). Trimming cost V 6 bases and J 2 bases, with 10 bases left between them. Germline V lookup: CDR1 LNHDA, CDR2 SQIVND (reference sequence). The CDR3 loop spans 13 amino acids.

The genes are TRBV6-5 and TRBJ2-7; D may be TRBD2 (6 bases). Per the germline V gene, CDR1 is MNHEY and CDR2 is SVGAGI. This CDR3 has 14 residues. V lost 8 bases to trimming and J lost 5 bases, with 19 bases between them. CDR3 DNA sequence: TGTGCCAGCGGGCTCGTGGAGGGCCTTAACGAGCAGTACTTC. This gives the protein CASGLVEGLNEQYF.